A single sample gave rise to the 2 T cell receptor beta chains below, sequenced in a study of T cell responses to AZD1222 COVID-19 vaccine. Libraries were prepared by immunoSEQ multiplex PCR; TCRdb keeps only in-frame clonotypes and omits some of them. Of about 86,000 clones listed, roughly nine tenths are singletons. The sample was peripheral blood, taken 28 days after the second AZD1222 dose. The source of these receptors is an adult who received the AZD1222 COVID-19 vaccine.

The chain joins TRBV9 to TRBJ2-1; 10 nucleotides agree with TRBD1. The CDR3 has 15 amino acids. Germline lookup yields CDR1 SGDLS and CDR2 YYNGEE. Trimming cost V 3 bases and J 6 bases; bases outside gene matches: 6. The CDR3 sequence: CASSARDRGSNEQFF. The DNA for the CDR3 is TGTGCCAGCAGCGCCCGGGACAGGGGCTCCAATGAGCAGTTCTTC.

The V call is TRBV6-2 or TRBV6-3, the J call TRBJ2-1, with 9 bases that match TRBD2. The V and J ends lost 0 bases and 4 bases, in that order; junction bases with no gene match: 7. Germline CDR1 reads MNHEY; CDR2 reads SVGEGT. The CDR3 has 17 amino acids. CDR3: CASSYSPAGGLYNEQFF. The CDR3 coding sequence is TGTGCCAGCAGTTACTCCCCCGCGGGGGGGCTTTACAATGAGCAGTTCTTC.